Included here is one T cell receptor (beta chain) sequence, with context. Every PCR was spiked with synthetic TCR analog templates. Profiled with immunoSEQ multiplex PCR; TCRdb holds only in-frame clones, not every one. The sample lists tens of thousands of clones; 81% were seen once. This entry belongs to a study of PD-L1 blockade in urothelial cancer. Overall study context: Patients had undergone 0 to 3 prior chemotherapy regimens.

Deletions cut 6 bases from V and 3 bases from J, with 17 bases between. Germline assignment: CDR1 MDHEN and CDR2 SYDVKM. There are 15 residues in the CDR3. The origin of this receptor is a man aged 70-80 years with urothelial cancer. The chain is built from TRBV28 and TRBJ2-5, with D perhaps TRBD2 (7 bases). The specimen comprised PBMCs, sampled around atezolizumab (anti-PD-L1) treatment. The CDR3 DNA reads as TGTGCCAGCAGCCAGACTTCGGGGGGCAAAGAGACCCAGTACTTC. This gives the protein CASSQTSGGKETQYF.